This T cell receptor beta chain was recovered during a study of OX40 agonist ivuxolimab in advanced cancers. On the study more broadly: Three individuals attained partial responses, comprising one hepatocellular carcinoma case and two cutaneous melanoma cases. Study conclusions and caveats: The specificity for antigen of the expanded peripheral T cells was not determined. The 0.1-3.0 mg/kg partial responders had among the lowest clonal expansion. There was clonal expansion of CD4+ and CD8+ blood T cells by week 6 at 0.1 to 3.0 mg/kg.

With respect to this clone: The target antigen is unknown.

The length of the CDR3 is 13 residues. Germline CDR1 SGHKS, CDR2 YYEKEE (reference sequence). The V end lost 1 base, the J end lost 3 bases, and 7 bases lay between the germline ends. Using immunoSEQ multiplex PCR, the repertoire was profiled, and TCRdb retains in-frame clones only, with some absent. In the table there are 70,000 or so clones, 85% to 90% of which are singletons. Sequences were derived from CD4+ or CD8+ T cells sorted from blood, sampled in a trial of the OX40 agonist ivuxolimab. This TCR was sampled from an adult with an advanced solid tumor such as melanoma, head and neck, liver or kidney cancer. The rearrangement uses TRBV5-5 and TRBJ2-5; D unresolved. CDR3 sequence reads: CASSLIGKETQYF. The DNA for the CDR3 is TGTGCCAGCAGCTTGATAGGAAAAGAGACCCAGTACTTC.